The following is a T cell receptor beta chain sequence with its context. As to treatment: oral pan-JAK inhibitor, 5-10 mg twice daily. Samples from alopecia areata patients were lesional scalp punch biopsies and peripheral blood. The sample belongs to a study of CD8+ T cells in alopecia areata. In germline, CDR1 is SEHNR, CDR2 FQNEAQ (reference sequence). Trimming took off 6 bases at V and 0 bases at J, with 15 bases between the two ends. The CDR3 runs 15 residues. Extracted RNA was reverse transcribed into cDNA, the sequencing template. The assay was immunoSEQ multiplex PCR, and TCRdb's table has in-frame clones only and misses some. The top ten hold about 6.6% of the sample, which has thousands of clones, about 68% seen once.

The input for sequencing was skin, taken at week 24, from a patient treated with tofacitinib. This sequence originates from a human donor with alopecia areata. The rearrangement uses TRBV7-9 and TRBJ2-7; either TRBD1 or TRBD2 may supply D (5 bases each). In nucleotides, the CDR3 is TGTGCCAGCAGGCTAGATGGGACCTACTCCTACGAGCAGTACTTC. Translating gives CASRLDGTYSYEQYF.